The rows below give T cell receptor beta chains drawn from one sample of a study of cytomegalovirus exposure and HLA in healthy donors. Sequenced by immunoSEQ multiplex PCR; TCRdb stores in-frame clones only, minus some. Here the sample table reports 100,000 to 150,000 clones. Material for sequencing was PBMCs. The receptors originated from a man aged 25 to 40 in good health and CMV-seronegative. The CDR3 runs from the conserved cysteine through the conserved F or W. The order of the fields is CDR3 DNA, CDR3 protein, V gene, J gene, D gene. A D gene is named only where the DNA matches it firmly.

CDR3 DNA: TGTGCCAGCAGCCCTGGGGCCGGGTACACTGAAGCTTTCTTT
CDR3 protein: CASSPGAGYTEAFF
V gene: TRBV7-3
J gene: TRBJ1-1
D gene: NA

CDR3 DNA: TGTGCCACCACCCGAGGTTTACTGCCCCAGGAGACCCAGTACTTC
CDR3 protein: CATTRGLLPQETQYF
V gene: TRBV28
J gene: TRBJ2-5
D gene: NA

CDR3 DNA: TGTGCCAGCAGTGCAGGGGAGGGGACTGAAGCTTTCTTT
CDR3 protein: CASSAGEGTEAFF
V gene: TRBV28
J gene: TRBJ1-1
D gene: NA

CDR3 DNA: TGTGCCATCAGTGATAGGCGCCAGGGGGATCAGCCCCAGCATTTT
CDR3 protein: CAISDRRQGDQPQHF
V gene: TRBV10-3
J gene: TRBJ1-5
D gene: TRBD1

CDR3 DNA: TGTGCCAGCAGCTTAGGACTAGCGGGAGGGCGTGGCAATGAGCAGTTCTTC
CDR3 protein: CASSLGLAGGRGNEQFF
V gene: TRBV5-4
J gene: TRBJ2-1
D gene: TRBD2

CDR3 DNA: TGTGCCAGCACACAGGGGGCAACTGAAGCTTTCTTT
CDR3 protein: CASTQGATEAFF
V gene: TRBV6-1
J gene: TRBJ1-1
D gene: TRBD1

CDR3 DNA: TGCGCCAGACTACATAGCAATCAGCCCCAGCATTTT
CDR3 protein: CARLHSNQPQHF
V gene: TRBV23-1
J gene: TRBJ1-5
D gene: NA

CDR3 DNA: TGTGCCAGCAGCGACCGGGACTATTACTACGAGCAGTACTTC
CDR3 protein: CASSDRDYYYEQYF
V gene: TRBV5-5
J gene: TRBJ2-7
D gene: TRBD2

CDR3 DNA: TGTGCCAGTAGTATAGTGTCGCTAGCATCCTACAATGAGCAGTTCTTC
CDR3 protein: CASSIVSLASYNEQFF
V gene: TRBV19
J gene: TRBJ2-1
D gene: NA

CDR3 DNA: TGTGCCAGCAGCTTTTATATACATCTTACAGACACAGATACGCAGTATTTT
CDR3 protein: CASSFYIHLTDTDTQYF
V gene: TRBV5-6
J gene: TRBJ2-3
D gene: NA

CDR3 DNA: TGTGCCAGCAGTTTTGTGGACAACCAAGAGACCCAGTACTTC
CDR3 protein: CASSFVDNQETQYF
V gene: TRBV28
J gene: TRBJ2-5
D gene: NA

CDR3 DNA: TGTGCCAGCAGCCTGATGGGGGGACCACAAGAGACCCAGTACTTC
CDR3 protein: CASSLMGGPQETQYF
V gene: TRBV7-9
J gene: TRBJ2-5
D gene: NA

CDR3 DNA: TGCGCCAGCAGCTTGGGCGGGAACCTAGCGGGAGTCCGGGGTGGTTATGAGCAGTTCTTC
CDR3 protein: CASSLGGNLAGVRGGYEQFF
V gene: TRBV5-1
J gene: TRBJ2-1
D gene: TRBD2

CDR3 DNA: TGTGCCAGCAGTGGCTACTATGCAACTAATGAAAAACTGTTTTTT
CDR3 protein: CASSGYYATNEKLFF
V gene: TRBV6-1
J gene: TRBJ1-4
D gene: NA

CDR3 DNA: TGTGCCAGTAGTGTCCAGGACAGCATGAACACTGAAGCTTTCTTT
CDR3 protein: CASSVQDSMNTEAFF
V gene: TRBV19
J gene: TRBJ1-1
D gene: NA

CDR3 DNA: TGTGCCAGCACTTCGAGCTACGAGCAGTACTTC
CDR3 protein: CASTSSYEQYF
V gene: TRBV28
J gene: TRBJ2-7
D gene: NA

CDR3 DNA: TGTGCCTGGAATCTAGCGGGGGTGAACACCGGGGAGCTGTTTTTT
CDR3 protein: CAWNLAGVNTGELFF
V gene: TRBV30
J gene: TRBJ2-2
D gene: TRBD2

CDR3 DNA: TGTGCCAGCAGCCCGACCGCCGGGGTTTCCTGGGACGAGCAGTACTTC
CDR3 protein: CASSPTAGVSWDEQYF
V gene: TRBV7-9
J gene: TRBJ2-7
D gene: NA

CDR3 DNA: TGTGCCAGCAGCAACACGGGGGGGCACGAGCAGTACTTC
CDR3 protein: CASSNTGGHEQYF
V gene: TRBV7-7
J gene: TRBJ2-7
D gene: TRBD2

CDR3 DNA: TGTGCCAGCAGCTTAGATCAAGGCGGCGTGGCAGACTATGGCTACACCTTC
CDR3 protein: CASSLDQGGVADYGYTF
V gene: TRBV11-2
J gene: TRBJ1-2
D gene: NA

CDR3 DNA: TGTGCCAGCAGCTTAATGGGACAGGGGGTATACGAGCAGTACTTC
CDR3 protein: CASSLMGQGVYEQYF
V gene: TRBV7-3
J gene: TRBJ2-7
D gene: TRBD1

CDR3 DNA: TGTGCCAGCAGCCCCAGGACTAGGTTGTTGACAGATACGCAGTATTTT
CDR3 protein: CASSPRTRLLTDTQYF
V gene: TRBV7-8
J gene: TRBJ2-3
D gene: TRBD2

CDR3 DNA: TGTGCCAGCAGTTACTCGGGGAGCGAGCAGTACTTC
CDR3 protein: CASSYSGSEQYF
V gene: TRBV6-6
J gene: TRBJ2-7
D gene: NA

CDR3 DNA: TGTGCCAGTAGTATTGGGCAGGAACCCTATGGCTACACCTTC
CDR3 protein: CASSIGQEPYGYTF
V gene: TRBV19
J gene: TRBJ1-2
D gene: NA

CDR3 DNA: TGTGCCAGCAGTTTGGGCTCATGGGGGCCCAATGAGCAGTTCTTC
CDR3 protein: CASSLGSWGPNEQFF
V gene: TRBV28
J gene: TRBJ2-1
D gene: NA

CDR3 DNA: TGTGCCAGCAGCTTGGATGCGGGACCCCCCAATCAGCCCCAGCATTTT
CDR3 protein: CASSLDAGPPNQPQHF
V gene: TRBV11-2
J gene: TRBJ1-5
D gene: NA

CDR3 DNA: TGTGCCAGCAGTTTACCGTCCAGGGGAAACAATCAGCCCCAGCATTTT
CDR3 protein: CASSLPSRGNNQPQHF
V gene: TRBV28
J gene: TRBJ1-5
D gene: NA

CDR3 DNA: TGTGCCAGCAATCCCGGGACAGCGAACACTGAAGCTTTCTTT
CDR3 protein: CASNPGTANTEAFF
V gene: TRBV7-9
J gene: TRBJ1-1
D gene: TRBD1

CDR3 DNA: TGTGCCATCAGTGAGTCGATCGTCGGGGCTTTCTTT
CDR3 protein: CAISESIVGAFF
V gene: TRBV10-3
J gene: TRBJ1-1
D gene: NA

CDR3 DNA: TGTGCCAGCAGCCAAGGGGGCAATCAGCCCCAGCATTTT
CDR3 protein: CASSQGGNQPQHF
V gene: TRBV6-5
J gene: TRBJ1-5
D gene: NA

CDR3 DNA: TGTGCCAGCAGCTTGGTGGAGAGACAGGGATACACCGGGGAGCTGTTTTTT
CDR3 protein: CASSLVERQGYTGELFF
V gene: TRBV5-5
J gene: TRBJ2-2
D gene: TRBD1

CDR3 DNA: TGTGCCAGCAGCTTAACCCCAGGGGGATGGAACACCGGGGAGCTGTTTTTT
CDR3 protein: CASSLTPGGWNTGELFF
V gene: TRBV7-3
J gene: TRBJ2-2
D gene: TRBD1

CDR3 DNA: TGTGCCATCAAGGGACAGAGAGACATGAACACTGAAGCTTTCTTT
CDR3 protein: CAIKGQRDMNTEAFF
V gene: TRBV10-3
J gene: TRBJ1-1
D gene: TRBD1

CDR3 DNA: TGTGCCAGCAGCCTCGGGTCGACCGTCCACAATGAGCAGTTCTTC
CDR3 protein: CASSLGSTVHNEQFF
V gene: TRBV7-3
J gene: TRBJ2-1
D gene: NA

CDR3 DNA: TGCGCCAGCAGCTTGGGACAGGGGATGAATGAGCAGTTCTTC
CDR3 protein: CASSLGQGMNEQFF
V gene: TRBV5-1
J gene: TRBJ2-1
D gene: TRBD1

CDR3 DNA: TGCAGCGCGGGGGGAGGACTAGCGGGAGAGAAATACAATGAGCAGTTCTTC
CDR3 protein: CSAGGGLAGEKYNEQFF
V gene: TRBV29-1
J gene: TRBJ2-1
D gene: TRBD2

CDR3 DNA: TGTGCCAGCAGTGAGCGGACTAGCGGGGCCTACGAGCAGTACTTC
CDR3 protein: CASSERTSGAYEQYF
V gene: TRBV6-1
J gene: TRBJ2-7
D gene: TRBD2

CDR3 DNA: TGCAGCGTTGGAAGCGGGGGGGATGGGGATACGCAGTATTTT
CDR3 protein: CSVGSGGDGDTQYF
V gene: TRBV29-1
J gene: TRBJ2-3
D gene: TRBD2